The 15 T cell receptor beta chains reported below all come from one sample, sequenced in a study of identical twins' blood T cells. TCRdb independently ran MiXCR on the 5' RACE reads; one entry per CDR3 protein. The sample consists of 350,000 to 400,000 distinct CDR3 sequences, more than 25% of them appearing once. Sequencing was done on a sample of PBMCs. These receptor sequences come from a woman aged 18 to 55 in good health.

This clonotype was seen a handful of times. This rearrangement joins TRBV4-1 to TRBJ2-7; D gene uncertain. Germline V CDR1 and CDR2: MGHRA, YSYEKL. This CDR3 is 15 amino acids long. Deletions cut 0 bases from V and 3 bases from J, with 12 bases between. The CDR3 nucleotides are TGCGCCAGCAGCCAAGATCTTACCGGTGGCTACGAGCAGTACTTC. Protein: CASSQDLTGGYEQYF.

The genes are TRBV18 and TRBJ1-5; D is ambiguous. CDR3 size: 15 residues. V lost 2 bases to trimming and J lost 5 bases, with 13 bases between them. Germline V CDR1 and CDR2: KGHSH, LQKENI. The CDR3, as DNA: TGTGCCAGCTCACCAGGGTTGGGAAGCGATCAGCCCCAGCATTTT. This translates into CASSPGLGSDQPQHF.

This clonotype is a singleton in its sample. The V and J genes are TRBV4-3 and TRBJ2-7, with a possible D match to TRBD1 (5 bases). Germline V gene data show CDR1 as LGHNA and CDR2 as YSLEER. Trimming removed 3 bases from V and 6 bases from J, with 12 bases in between. This CDR3 has 13 amino acids. CDR3 loop: CASSQEQASEQYF. The CDR3 region has the DNA TGCGCCAGCAGCCAGGAACAGGCTAGCGAGCAGTACTTC.

A few counts support this clonotype. The chain joins TRBV19 to TRBJ2-1; 9 bases agree with TRBD1. Trimming took 7 bases from V and 6 from J; bases not matched to a gene: 10. Germline assignment: CDR1 LNHDA and CDR2 SQIVND (reference sequence). The CDR3 runs to 15 residues. The CDR3, as DNA: TGTGCCAGTAATCCGGGACAGGGATTTGGCAATGAGCAGTTCTTC. Encoded protein: CASNPGQGFGNEQFF.

A few counts support this clonotype. The rearrangement uses TRBV29-1 and TRBJ1-1; a possible D gene is TRBD1 (6 bases). Trimming cost V 6 bases and J 4 bases, with 9 bases left between them. This CDR3 contains 11 residues. Germline V gene data show CDR1 as SQVTM and CDR2 as ANQGSEA. CDR3 nucleotides: TGCAGCGTCCACAGGGTCACTGAAGCTTTCTTT. It yields the protein CSVHRVTEAFF.

In its sample, this clonotype was seen a few times. The chain has TRBV5-1 and TRBJ2-3; D might be TRBD2 (5 bases). The CDR3 is made up of 14 amino acids. The V end lost 2 bases, the J end lost 6 bases, and 13 bases lay between the germline ends. Germline loops: CDR1 SGHRS, CDR2 YFSETQ. CDR3 nucleotide sequence: TGCGCCAGCAGCTTTATATCCCCGGGGGATACGCAGTATTTT. It specifies CASSFISPGDTQYF.

There are a few counts of this clonotype. This chain joins TRBV29-1 and TRBJ2-2, with D uncertain. Germline lookup yields CDR1 SQVTM and CDR2 ANQGSEA. Trimming stripped 4 bases from V and 2 bases from J, with 8 bases between. The CDR3 spans 13 residues. CDR3 loop: CSVARPNTGELFF. Written as DNA, the CDR3 is TGCAGCGTTGCAAGACCAAACACCGGGGAGCTGTTTTTT.

The chain recombines TRBV6-5 with TRBJ1-1; the match to TRBD1 covers 7 bases. V lost 2 bases and J lost 0; bases outside the gene matches: 12. The V gene's germline CDR1 is MNHEY and CDR2 SVGAGI. The CDR3 has 18 amino acids. CDR3 in amino acids: CASSYRPMVGGMNTEAFF. Here the CDR3 DNA reads TGTGCCAGCAGTTACCGCCCAATGGTAGGGGGCATGAACACTGAAGCTTTCTTT.

This clonotype was seen a handful of times. The chain uses TRBV20-1 and TRBJ2-1; D uncertain. The germline gives CDR1 DFQATT, CDR2 SNEGSKA (reference sequence). V lost 3 bases and J lost 4, with 4 bases in between. The CDR3 has 11 residues. CDR3 nucleotides: TGCAGTGCTAGTAGGTACAATGAGCAGTTCTTC. Amino acids: CSASRYNEQFF.

This sequence joins TRBV7-9 and TRBJ1-1; the D is unclear. Trimming took 2 bases from V and 1 from J, leaving 5 bases between them. This CDR3 region has 13 residues. Germline CDR1 and CDR2: SEHNR and FQNEAQ (reference sequence). The CDR3 spells CASSLPENTEAFF. In DNA form, the CDR3 reads TGTGCCAGCAGCTTACCCGAGAACACTGAAGCTTTCTTT.

This rearrangement joins TRBV10-3 to TRBJ2-7; 7 nucleotides line up with TRBD1. Germline V lookup: CDR1 ENHRY, CDR2 SYGVKD. The ends lost 4 bases at V and 2 bases at J; junction bases unmatched: 8. CDR3 length: 15 residues. CDR3 nucleotides: TGTGCCATCAGTGCGGGACAGCCAACTGCCTACGAGCAGTACTTC. It is translated as CAISAGQPTAYEQYF.

This clonotype was seen many times. The V call is TRBV19, the J call TRBJ2-3; TRBD1 agrees at 7 bases. CDR3 length equals 14 residues. Per germline, CDR1 LNHDA and CDR2 SQIVND (reference sequence). Unmatched junction bases numbered 7, after V lost 5 bases and J lost 5 bases. CDR3 DNA: TGTGCCAGTAGTTTTACAGGGGCTAGAGATACGCAGTATTTT. It specifies CASSFTGARDTQYF.

Remarks on this clonotype: A much more abundant neighbour one base away suggests this may be a read error. The chain carries TRBV20-1 and TRBJ1-1; no reliable D call. The CDR3 consists of 13 residues. Germline V gene data show CDR1 as DFQATT and CDR2 as SNEGSKA (reference sequence). The CDR3 protein is CSARAGMNTEASF. CDR3 DNA sequence: TGCAGTGCTAGAGCCGGAATGAACACTGAAGCTTCCTTT.

The V gene is TRBV5-1, the J gene TRBJ2-2, with D hard to call. The CDR3 is made up of 12 amino acids. Germline V lookup: CDR1 SGHRS, CDR2 YFSETQ. V was pared by 5 bases and J by 6 bases, with 8 bases between. Written as DNA, the CDR3 is TGCGCCAGCAGTTGGGGTCCCGGGGAGCTGTTTTTT. Its protein is CASSWGPGELFF.

This clonotype showed up just a few times. This chain links TRBV20-1 with TRBJ1-1, with D uncertain. Per the germline V gene, CDR1 is DFQATT and CDR2 is SNEGSKA (reference sequence). V gave up 6 bases and J gave up 1 base, with 12 bases separating them. The CDR3 has 13 amino acids. The CDR3: CSALPQRNTEAFF. DNA of the CDR3: TGCAGTGCACTGCCCCAACGGAACACTGAAGCTTTCTTT.